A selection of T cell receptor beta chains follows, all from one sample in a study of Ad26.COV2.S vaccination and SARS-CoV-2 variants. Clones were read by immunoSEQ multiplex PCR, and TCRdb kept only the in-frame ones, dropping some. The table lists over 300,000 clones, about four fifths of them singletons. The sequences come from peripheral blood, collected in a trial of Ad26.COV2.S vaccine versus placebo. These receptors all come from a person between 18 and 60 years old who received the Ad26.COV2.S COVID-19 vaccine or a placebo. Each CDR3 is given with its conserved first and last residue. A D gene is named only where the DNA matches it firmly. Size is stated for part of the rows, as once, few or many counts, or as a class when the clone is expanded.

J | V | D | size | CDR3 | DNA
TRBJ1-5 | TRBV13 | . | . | CASSLQGAFGNQPQHF | TGTGCCAGCAGCTTACAGGGAGCCTTTGGCAATCAGCCCCAGCATTTT
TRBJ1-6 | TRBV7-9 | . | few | CASSWGPNSPLHF | TGTGCCAGCAGCTGGGGCCCTAATTCACCCCTCCACTTT
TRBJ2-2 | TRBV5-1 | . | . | CASSVGLEAGELFF | TGCGCCAGCAGCGTCGGTTTGGAGGCCGGGGAGCTGTTTTTT
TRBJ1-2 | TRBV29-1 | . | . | CSVAPAGENGYTF | TGCAGCGTTGCTCCGGCAGGGGAAAATGGCTACACCTTC
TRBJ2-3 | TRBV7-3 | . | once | CASSFQNADTQYF | TGTGCCAGCAGCTTCCAGAACGCAGATACGCAGTATTTT
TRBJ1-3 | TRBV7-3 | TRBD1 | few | CASSLSRQGANTIYF | TGTGCCAGCAGCTTAAGTCGACAGGGAGCCAACACCATATATTTT
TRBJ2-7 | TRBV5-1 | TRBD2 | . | CASSLDGLADSYEQYF | TGCGCCAGCAGCTTGGATGGACTAGCGGACTCCTACGAGCAGTACTTC
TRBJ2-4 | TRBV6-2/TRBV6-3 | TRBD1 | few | CASSYYRGDIQYF | TGTGCCAGCAGTTACTACAGGGGAGACATTCAGTACTTC
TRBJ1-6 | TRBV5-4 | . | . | CASSLDRGPLHF | TGTGCCAGCAGCTTGGACCGGGGACCCCTCCACTTT
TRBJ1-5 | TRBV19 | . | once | CASTAAGSGNQPQHF | TGTGCCAGTACCGCGGCGGGGTCGGGCAATCAGCCCCAGCATTTT
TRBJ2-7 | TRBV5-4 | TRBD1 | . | CASARDSRYEQYF | TGTGCCAGCGCTAGGGACAGTCGGTACGAGCAGTACTTC
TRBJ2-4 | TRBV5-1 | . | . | CASRKGTGDIQYF | TGCGCCAGCAGAAAGGGTACGGGGGACATTCAGTACTTC
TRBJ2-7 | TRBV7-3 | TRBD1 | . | CASSLDRVGEQYF | TGTGCCAGCAGCCTTGACAGGGTGGGGGAGCAGTACTTC
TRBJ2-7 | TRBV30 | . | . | CAWSSGSSYEQYF | TGTGCCTGGAGTTCGGGGAGCTCCTACGAGCAGTACTTC
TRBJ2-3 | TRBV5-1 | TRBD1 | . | CASSLVGTGADTQYF | TGCGCCAGCAGCTTGGTAGGGACAGGGGCAGATACGCAGTATTTT
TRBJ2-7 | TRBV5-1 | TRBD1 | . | CASSLALDRVSYEQYF | TGCGCCAGCAGCTTGGCCCTGGACAGGGTCTCCTACGAGCAGTACTTC
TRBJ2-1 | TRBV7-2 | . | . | CASSPGGGGGFYEQFF | TGTGCCAGCAGCCCAGGTGGGGGCGGGGGCTTCTATGAGCAGTTCTTC
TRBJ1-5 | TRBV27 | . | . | CASSLFAVNSNQPQHF | TGTGCCAGCAGTTTATTCGCCGTGAATAGCAATCAGCCCCAGCATTTT
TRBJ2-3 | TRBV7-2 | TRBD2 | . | CASSLVGLAGGQGTQYF | TGTGCCAGCAGCTTAGTGGGACTAGCGGGGGGGCAGGGTACGCAGTATTTT
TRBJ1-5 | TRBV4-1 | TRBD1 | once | CASSARTGENQPQHF | TGCGCCAGCAGCGCCCGGACAGGGGAGAATCAGCCCCAGCATTTT
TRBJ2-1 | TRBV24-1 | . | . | CATSDLRRGGEQFF | TGTGCCACCAGTGATTTGAGGAGGGGCGGTGAGCAGTTCTTC
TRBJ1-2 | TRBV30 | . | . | CAYQRGGAVDGYTF | TGTGCCTACCAGCGGGGGGGGGCGGTTGATGGCTACACCTTC
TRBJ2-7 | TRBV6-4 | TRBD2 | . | CASSAKREFHEQYF | TGTGCCAGCAGTGCAAAGCGGGAGTTCCACGAGCAGTACTTC
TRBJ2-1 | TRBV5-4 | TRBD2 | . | CASSPDGGRARNEQFF | TGTGCCAGCAGCCCGGACGGCGGGAGGGCCCGGAATGAGCAGTTCTTC
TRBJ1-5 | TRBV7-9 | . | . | CASSREFQPQHF | TGTGCCAGCAGCCGAGAGTTTCAGCCCCAGCATTTT
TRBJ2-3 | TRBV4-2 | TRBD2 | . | CASSQEARLTSGGTDTQYF | TGTGCCAGCAGCCAAGAGGCCAGGTTGACTAGCGGGGGCACAGATACGCAGTATTTT
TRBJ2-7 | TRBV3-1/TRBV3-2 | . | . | CASSQQDPRDEQYF | TGTGCCAGCAGCCAACAGGACCCCCGGGACGAGCAGTACTTC
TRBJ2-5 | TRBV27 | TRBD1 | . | CASSNWGQGAETQYF | TGTGCCAGCAGTAACTGGGGACAGGGGGCAGAGACCCAGTACTTC
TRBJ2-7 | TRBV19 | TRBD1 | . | CASKGTGSYEQYF | TGTGCCAGTAAAGGGACAGGGTCCTACGAGCAGTACTTC
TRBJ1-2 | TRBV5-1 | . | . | CASSQTGGSNYGYTF | TGCGCCAGCAGCCAAACTGGAGGATCTAACTATGGCTACACCTTC
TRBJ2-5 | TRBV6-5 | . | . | CASSSQMGGEETQYF | TGTGCCAGCAGTTCCCAAATGGGGGGTGAAGAGACCCAGTACTTC
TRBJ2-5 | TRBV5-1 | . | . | CASSRPGETQYF | TGCGCCAGCAGCCGCCCGGGAGAGACCCAGTACTTC
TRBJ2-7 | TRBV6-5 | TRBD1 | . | CASSRQGAVSYEQYF | TGTGCCAGCAGTAGACAGGGAGCAGTGAGCTACGAGCAGTACTTC
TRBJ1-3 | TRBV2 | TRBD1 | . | CASSPGQAGLGTIYF | TGTGCCAGCAGTCCCGGACAGGCGGGATTGGGCACCATATATTTT
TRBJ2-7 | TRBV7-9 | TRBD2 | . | CASSLVARKREGGEQYF | TGTGCCAGCAGCTTAGTAGCCCGTAAGCGGGAGGGCGGCGAGCAGTACTTC
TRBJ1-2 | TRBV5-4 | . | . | CASSHPLGPLGNYGYTF | TGTGCCAGCAGCCATCCATTGGGACCGCTGGGTAACTATGGCTACACCTTC
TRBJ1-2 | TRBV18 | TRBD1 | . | CASSQPGTGGSGYTF | TGTGCCAGCTCACAACCCGGGACAGGGGGCTCTGGCTACACCTTC
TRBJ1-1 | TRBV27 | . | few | CASSPPGDPNPRAFF | TGTGCCAGCAGTCCCCCTGGGGACCCGAACCCGCGAGCTTTCTTT
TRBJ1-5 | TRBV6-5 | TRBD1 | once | CASSRDRGRGQPQHF | TGTGCCAGCAGCCGCGACAGGGGTCGGGGTCAGCCCCAGCATTTT
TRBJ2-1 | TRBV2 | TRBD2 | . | CASSEDGGRAHEQFF | TGTGCCAGCAGTGAGGATGGCGGGAGGGCCCATGAGCAGTTCTTC
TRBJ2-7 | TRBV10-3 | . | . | CAISEVIGGEQYF | TGTGCCATCAGTGAGGTGATAGGCGGCGAGCAGTACTTC
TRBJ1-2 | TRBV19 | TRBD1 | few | CASSPGADRSYGYGYTF | TGTGCCAGTAGTCCGGGAGCGGACAGGTCGTACGGCTATGGCTACACCTTC
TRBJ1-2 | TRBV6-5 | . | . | CASSYMGKGGYTF | TGTGCCAGCAGTTACATGGGGAAGGGTGGCTACACCTTT
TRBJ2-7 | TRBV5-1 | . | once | CASSLVGRQYF | TGCGCCAGCAGCTTGGTGGGGCGGCAGTACTTC
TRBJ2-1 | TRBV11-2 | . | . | CASSLGQSSYNEQFF | TGTGCCAGCAGCTTAGGACAGAGCTCCTACAATGAGCAGTTCTTC
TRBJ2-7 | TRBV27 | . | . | CASSLKDFPTYEQYF | TGTGCCAGCAGTTTAAAGGACTTTCCTACCTACGAGCAGTACTTC
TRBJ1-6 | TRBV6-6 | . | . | CASSYMAGVRNSPLHF | TGTGCCAGCAGTTACATGGCGGGAGTGAGGAATTCACCCCTCCACTTT
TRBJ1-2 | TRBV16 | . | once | CASSPTTYRDGNGYTF | TGTGCCAGCAGCCCGACAACCTACCGGGACGGCAACGGCTACACCTTC
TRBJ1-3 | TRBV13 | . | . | CASSSHRGGEGANTIYF | TGTGCCAGCAGCTCTCATCGTGGAGGGGAAGGCGCAAACACCATATATTTT
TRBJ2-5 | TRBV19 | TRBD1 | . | CASSIRTGGVRETQYF | TGTGCCAGTAGTATCCGGACAGGGGGCGTACGGGAGACCCAGTACTTC
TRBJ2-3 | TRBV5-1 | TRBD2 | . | CASSLPGLASLSTDTQYF | TGCGCCAGCAGCCTACCGGGACTAGCGTCTCTAAGCACAGATACGCAGTATTTT